The 6 T cell receptor beta chains listed next were all sequenced from one sample in a study of blood T cell repertoires in COVID-19. Here immunoSEQ multiplex PCR was the method, and the copy in TCRdb shows in-frame clones only, minus some. Here the sample spans a few hundred thousand clones, 89% being singletons. The specimen sequenced was peripheral blood. All receptors come from a woman younger than 45 with COVID-19, enrolled during active disease.

The genes are TRBV29-1 and TRBJ2-2, with a weak D call TRBD1 (5 bases). The CDR3 totals 13 residues. Germline assignment: CDR1 SQVTM and CDR2 ANQGSEA. Trimming took off 4 bases at V and 4 bases at J, with 10 bases between the two ends. The CDR3 DNA reads TGCAGCGTTGGTTGGCAGGGCACCGGGGAGCTGTTTTTT. Translated: CSVGWQGTGELFF.

The count of this clone is one. V is TRBV4-3 and J is TRBJ2-7; 9 bases match TRBD1. J was trimmed by 4 bases and V by 1 base; bases with no gene match: 5. CDR3 length: 15 amino acids. Germline assignment: CDR1 LGHNA and CDR2 YSLEER. CDR3 nucleotides: TGCGCCAGCAGCCAAGGCCCCGGGACAGGGTACGAGCAGTACTTC. It specifies CASSQGPGTGYEQYF.

The J gene is TRBJ2-7, the V gene TRBV15; D is perhaps TRBD2 (6 bases). CDR1 is LNHNV and CDR2 is YYDKDF in the germline V gene (reference sequence). The CDR3 is 13 residues long. V lost 1 base and J lost 6, with 10 bases in between. As DNA, the CDR3 is TGTGCCACCAGCAGAGTTCCAGCGGGCGAGCAGTACGTC. Translated: CATSRVPAGEQYV.

V gene TRBV11-2 combines with J gene TRBJ2-5; TRBD2 matches at 9 bases. V lost 2 bases and J lost 5; bases outside the gene matches: 6. This CDR3 contains 15 residues. Per germline, CDR1 SGHAT and CDR2 FQNNGV. DNA for the CDR3: TGTGCCAGCAGCTTAAGCGGGGGGAGTAGTGAGACCCAGTACTTC. It encodes CASSLSGGSSETQYF. The complete variable domain, with remaining parts taken from reference TRBV11-2 and TRBJ2-5, reads EAGVAQSPRYKIIEKRQSVAFWCNPISGHATLYWYQQILGQGPKLLIQFQNNGVVDDSQLPKDRFSAERLKGVDSTLKIQPAKLEDSAVYLCASSLSGGSSETQYFGPGTRLLVL.

The J gene is TRBJ1-3, the V gene TRBV6-2 or TRBV6-3, with a weak D call TRBD1 (5 bases). The CDR3 totals 16 residues. The germline V gene has CDR1 MNHEY and CDR2 SVGEGT. V lost 5 bases, J lost 2 bases, and 16 bases lay in between. The CDR3 loop is CASSPPSGRAGNTIYF. CDR3 DNA sequence: TGTGCCAGCAGTCCCCCTTCCGGCAGGGCTGGAAACACCATATATTTT.

V gene TRBV18 combines with J gene TRBJ1-4; 7 positions agree with TRBD1. This CDR3 comprises 13 residues. Germline assignment: CDR1 KGHSH and CDR2 LQKENI. The V gene end was trimmed by 7 bases and the J gene end by 5 bases; junction bases not matched to a gene: 4. The CDR3 spells CASLQGLNEKLFF. The DNA for the CDR3 is TGTGCCAGCTTACAGGGGTTGAATGAAAAACTGTTTTTT.